This entry concerns a single T cell receptor (beta chain). Antigen unknown. This entry is derived from a study of T cells in Graves' hyperthyroidism and ophthalmopathy. The study's findings and limits: Blood also carried most thyroid clonotypes expanded above 0.001. Stable hyperthyroidism was separated from ophthalmopathy by a model based on 13 V-J features.

Diagnoses were established using clinical symptoms, serum thyroxine and TRAb, thyroid ultrasound and orbital computed tomography. Amplification of TCR beta CDR3 regions used RNA as the template. TCR CDR3 regions were first amplified by RT-PCR with HTBI primers. One entry per CDR3 protein, called by TCRdb with MiXCR from the multiplex PCR reads. The top ten clones hold approximately 10% of a sample with roughly 700,000 distinct CDR3 sequences, 14% of them seen once. CDR3 size: 14 residues. Deletions cut 5 bases from V and 4 bases from J, with 15 bases between. CDR1 and CDR2 (germline): SGHRS, YFSETQ. This clonotype was sampled from a woman aged 18-29 years with Graves' hyperthyroidism. This chain links TRBV5-1 with TRBJ2-5, with D unclear. The sequenced sample consisted of blood. The CDR3 loop reads CASRRDTSGETQYF. As DNA, the CDR3 is TGCGCCAGCAGAAGGGATACTTCCGGAGAGACCCAGTACTTC.